The 18 T cell receptor beta chains below were found in one sample sequenced in a study of PD-L1 blockade in urothelial cancer. TCRdb keeps only in-frame clones here, not all; method: immunoSEQ multiplex PCR. Here the sample spans approximately 1,300 clones, around 40% being singletons. The sequencing used tumor tissue, collected before atezolizumab (anti-PD-L1) treatment. The receptors were gathered from a man aged 55-75 years with urothelial cancer.

This chain links TRBV28 with TRBJ1-3; D remains unclear. V was pared by 5 bases and J by 4 bases, with 9 bases between. Per the germline V gene, CDR1 is MDHEN and CDR2 is SYDVKM. This CDR3 is 13 amino acids long. CDR3 in amino acids: CASSPPEGNTIYF. The CDR3 coding sequence is TGTGCCAGCAGTCCCCCGGAGGGAAACACCATATATTTT.

The chain is built from TRBV19 and TRBJ2-3; TRBD2 matches 8 bases. The J segment lost 7 bases and the V segment lost 5 bases, leaving 17 bases of the junction unmatched. Germline V gene data show CDR1 as LNHDA and CDR2 as SQIVND (reference sequence). This CDR3 is 17 amino acids long. This CDR3 reads CASSHSHPAREANTQYF. In DNA form, the CDR3 reads TGTGCCAGTAGTCACTCGCACCCTGCGCGGGAGGCAAATACGCAGTATTTT.

This clone appeared a few times. Here the CDR3 reads CASKNPIFPGGYEQYF. The CDR3 DNA sequence: TGTGCCAGCAAGAACCCTATTTTTCCCGGGGGCTACGAGCAGTACTTC. The V and J genes are TRBV6-4 and TRBJ2-7; D possibly corresponds to TRBD2 (6 bases). The CDR3 consists of 16 residues. Germline lookup yields CDR1 MRHNA and CDR2 SNTAGT. With 7 bases removed from V and 3 bases from J, the gap between germline ends came to 22 bases.

This clone turned up a few times. The V gene is TRBV6-8, the J gene TRBJ2-7; 11 bases are shared with TRBD2. Per germline, CDR1 MNHGY and CDR2 SAAAGT. CDR3 length equals 15 residues. V was clipped by 2 bases and J by 3 bases; unmatched bases: 3. The CDR3: CASSYLAGGLYEQYF. CDR3 nucleotide sequence: TGTGCCAGCAGTTACCTAGCGGGGGGCCTCTACGAGCAGTACTTC.

The V and J genes are TRBV6-7 and TRBJ1-3; possibly TRBD1 for D (5 bases). TRBV6-7 has ORF status, its function being uncertain. Deletions cut 5 bases from V and 6 bases from J, with 11 bases between. The CDR3 totals 13 residues. The DNA of the CDR3 is TGTGCCAGCAGTGATGGGGCCCAAAACACCATATATTTT. Translated: CASSDGAQNTIYF.

This clone is medium-sized (0.01 to 0.1%). The chain couples TRBV6-8 to TRBJ2-7; 10 bases map to TRBD2. CDR1 and CDR2 from the germline V gene are MNHGY and SAAAGT. V lost 5 bases to trimming and J lost 6 bases; unmatched junction nucleotides: 7. The CDR3 has 14 amino acids. CDR3 nucleotides: TGTGCCAGCAGTCTAGCGGGAGCAAGTGGCGAGCAGTACTTC. Translating gives CASSLAGASGEQYF.

The J gene is TRBJ2-3, the V gene TRBV6-1; D remains ambiguous. V lost 1 base to trimming and J lost 0 bases, with 5 bases between them. This CDR3 contains 14 residues. CDR1 and CDR2 (germline): MNHNS, SASEGT. CDR3 protein: CASSEGDSTDTQYF. As DNA, the CDR3 is TGTGCCAGCAGTGAAGGGGATAGCACAGATACGCAGTATTTT.

The chain uses TRBV25-1 and TRBJ2-2, with TRBD1 matching 10 bases. V lost 2 bases to trimming and J lost 6 bases; unmatched junction nucleotides: 6. Germline CDR1 MGHDK, CDR2 SYGVNS. This CDR3 is 16 amino acids long. This CDR3 reads CASSEPGQGVAGELFF. The CDR3 coding sequence is TGTGCCAGCAGTGAACCCGGACAGGGGGTAGCCGGGGAGCTGTTTTTT.

The chain uses TRBV19 and TRBJ2-5; tentatively, D is TRBD1 (6 bases). Looked up from germline, CDR1 is LNHDA and CDR2 is SQIVND (reference sequence). The CDR3 totals 13 residues. The V end was cut by 5 bases, the J end by 5 bases, with 12 bases between. DNA for the CDR3: TGTGCCAGTAGTGACAGGACGAGGGAGACCCAGTACTTC. Residues: CASSDRTRETQYF.

V is TRBV25-1 and J is TRBJ1-1; D ambiguous. The CDR3 is 16 amino acids. In germline, CDR1 is MGHDK, CDR2 SYGVNS. V was trimmed by 6 bases and J by 0 bases, leaving 17 bases between them. CDR3 DNA sequence: TGTGCCAGCAGCTTCCTAGGGTCGGCTCTGAACACTGAAGCTTTCTTT. As protein: CASSFLGSALNTEAFF.

V is TRBV18 and J is TRBJ2-2; possibly TRBD1 for D (5 bases). The CDR3 loop spans 15 amino acids. In germline, CDR1 is KGHSH, CDR2 LQKENI. V was trimmed by 4 bases and J by 1 base, leaving 10 bases between them. CDR3 protein: CASSLNQGNTGELFF. The CDR3 coding sequence is TGTGCCAGCTCACTGAATCAGGGGAACACCGGGGAGCTGTTTTTT.

The chain joins TRBV18 to TRBJ1-1; D possibly corresponds to TRBD1 (5 bases). V was cut by 1 base and J by 1 base, with 10 bases left in between. The CDR3 runs 15 residues. Germline V CDR1 and CDR2: KGHSH, LQKENI. CDR3 amino acids: CASSPLEGRNTEAFF. The CDR3 DNA reads TGTGCCAGCTCACCACTGGAGGGGAGGAACACTGAAGCTTTCTTT.

This chain uses TRBV18 with TRBJ2-7, with 9 positions matching TRBD2. J gave up 0 bases and V 3 bases, and 15 bases lay outside the gene matches. Germline CDR1 KGHSH, CDR2 LQKENI. The CDR3 is made up of 19 amino acids. The CDR3 DNA sequence: TGTGCCAGCTCACCTTTACCACCCACTGGCGGGGGGGGCTCCTACGAGCAGTACTTC. This sequence encodes CASSPLPPTGGGGSYEQYF.

This clone showed up just a few times. The chain couples TRBV25-1 to TRBJ2-7; tentatively, D is TRBD1 (6 bases). From germline, CDR1 is MGHDK and CDR2 SYGVNS. The CDR3 length is 16 residues. V lost 5 bases and J lost 0, with 17 bases in between. The CDR3 coding sequence is TGTGCCAGCAGTCCTTCTCCCGGGACACTCTCCTACGAGCAGTACTTC. Translating gives CASSPSPGTLSYEQYF.

V usage is TRBV19 and J usage is TRBJ1-1; a possible D gene is TRBD1 (5 bases). Germline V gene lookup returns CDR1 LNHDA and CDR2 SQIVND (reference sequence). With 8 bases removed from V and 11 bases from J, the gap between germline ends came to 24 bases. The CDR3 is 14 residues long. The chain's CDR3 is CASLRRDGTMHAFF. CDR3 in DNA: TGTGCCAGTCTTCGAAGGGACGGGACGATGCACGCTTTCTTT.

The chain couples TRBV1 to TRBJ2-1; TRBD1, as called in the table, went unchecked against the DNA. TRBV1 is shown as a pseudogene. This CDR3 has 15 residues. As DNA, the CDR3 is TGCGCCAGCAGCCCTGGACAGGGAGAGGGTTATGAGCAGTTCTTC. Translating gives CASSPGQGEGYEQFF.

J is TRBJ2-7 and V is TRBV19; no clear D. The CDR3 consists of 13 residues. Germline CDR1 is LNHDA and CDR2 is SQIVND (reference sequence). Trimming shortened V by 0 bases and J by 2 bases, and 5 bases separated the two germline ends. The CDR3 DNA follows: TGTGCCAGTAGTATAGAGGGTCCCTACGAGCAGTACTTC. Residues: CASSIEGPYEQYF.

This chain uses TRBV30 with TRBJ1-3, with D possibly TRBD1 on 5 matching bases. Germline-derived CDR1 and CDR2 are GTSNPN and SVGIG (reference sequence). CDR3 length: 16 amino acids. Trimming pared 8 bases from V and 0 bases from J, leaving 20 bases between. Here the CDR3 reads CALRPGLEYSGNTIYF. Here the CDR3 DNA reads TGTGCCCTCCGACCGGGGCTTGAGTACTCTGGAAACACCATATATTTT.